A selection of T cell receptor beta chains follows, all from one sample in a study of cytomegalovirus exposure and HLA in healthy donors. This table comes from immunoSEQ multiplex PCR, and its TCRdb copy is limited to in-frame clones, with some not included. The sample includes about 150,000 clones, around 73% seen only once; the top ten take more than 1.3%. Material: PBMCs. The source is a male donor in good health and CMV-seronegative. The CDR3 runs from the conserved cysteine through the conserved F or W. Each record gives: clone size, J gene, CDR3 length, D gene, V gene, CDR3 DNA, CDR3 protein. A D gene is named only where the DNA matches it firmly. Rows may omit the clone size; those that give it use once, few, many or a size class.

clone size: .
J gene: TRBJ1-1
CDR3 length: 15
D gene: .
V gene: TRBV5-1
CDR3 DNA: TGCGCCAGCAGCTTGGCTCCTGGGGGGACTTCTGAAGCTTTCTTT
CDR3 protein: CASSLAPGGTSEAFF

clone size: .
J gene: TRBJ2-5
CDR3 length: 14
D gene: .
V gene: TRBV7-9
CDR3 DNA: TGTGCCAGCAGAGCGGGCAGGGTGGAGGAGACCCAGTACTTC
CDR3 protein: CASRAGRVEETQYF

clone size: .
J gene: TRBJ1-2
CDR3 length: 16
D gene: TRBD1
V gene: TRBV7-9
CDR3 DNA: TGTGCCAGCAGCGGTACCGGGACAGGGGCTTCCTATGGCTACACCTTC
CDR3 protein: CASSGTGTGASYGYTF

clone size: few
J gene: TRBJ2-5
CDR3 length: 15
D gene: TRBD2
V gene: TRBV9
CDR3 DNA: TGTGCCAGCAGCGTAGAGGGCGGGGGCCAAGAGACCCAGTACTTC
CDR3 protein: CASSVEGGGQETQYF

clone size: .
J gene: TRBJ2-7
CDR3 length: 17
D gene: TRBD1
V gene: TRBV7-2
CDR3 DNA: TGTGCCAGCAGCTTATTTAGGACGGCAGGGGGTGGGAACGAGCAGTACTTC
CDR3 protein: CASSLFRTAGGGNEQYF

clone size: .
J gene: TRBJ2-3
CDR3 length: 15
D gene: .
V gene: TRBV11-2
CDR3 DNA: TGTGCCAGCAGCTTAGATATCGGGGTCCGAAGTACGCAGTATTTT
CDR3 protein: CASSLDIGVRSTQYF

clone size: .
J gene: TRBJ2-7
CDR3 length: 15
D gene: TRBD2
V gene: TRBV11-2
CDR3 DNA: TGTGCCAGCAGCTTAGCTAGCGGATTTTCCTACGAGCAGTACTTC
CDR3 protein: CASSLASGFSYEQYF

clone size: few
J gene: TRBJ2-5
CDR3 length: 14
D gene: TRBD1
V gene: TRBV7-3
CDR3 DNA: TGTGCCAGCAGCCCAACGACAGGGGCGGAGACCCAGTACTTC
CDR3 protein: CASSPTTGAETQYF

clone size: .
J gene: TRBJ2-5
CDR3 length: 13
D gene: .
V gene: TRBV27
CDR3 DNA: TGTGCCAGCAGTTTCGGGAAAAGAGAGACCCAGTACTTC
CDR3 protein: CASSFGKRETQYF

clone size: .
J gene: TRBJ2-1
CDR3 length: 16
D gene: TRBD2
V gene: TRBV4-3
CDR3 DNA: TGCGCCAGCAGCCAAGATAACAGCGGGAGAGGCAATGAGCAGTTCTTC
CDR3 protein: CASSQDNSGRGNEQFF

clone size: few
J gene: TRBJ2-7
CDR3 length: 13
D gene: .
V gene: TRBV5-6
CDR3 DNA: TGTGCCAGCAGCTTAGCAAATGCCTACGAGCAGTACTTC
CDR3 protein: CASSLANAYEQYF

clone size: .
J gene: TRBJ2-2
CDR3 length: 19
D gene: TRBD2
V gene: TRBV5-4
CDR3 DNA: TGTGCCAGCATGTTATTGCGGGGGGGACTAGCGGAGCGCACCGGGGAGCTGTTTTTT
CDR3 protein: CASMLLRGGLAERTGELFF

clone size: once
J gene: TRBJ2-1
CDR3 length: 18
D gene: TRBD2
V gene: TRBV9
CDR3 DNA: TGTGCCAGCAGCGTTAGTAGCGGGAGTTCGGCGATAGGCAATGAGCAGTTCTTC
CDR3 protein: CASSVSSGSSAIGNEQFF

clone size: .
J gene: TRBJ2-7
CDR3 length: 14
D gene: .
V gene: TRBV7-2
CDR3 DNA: TGTGCCAGCAGCCCCCGACAGGCCTCCTACGAGCAGTACTTC
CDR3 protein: CASSPRQASYEQYF

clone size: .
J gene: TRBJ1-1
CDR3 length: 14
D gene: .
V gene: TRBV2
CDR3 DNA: TGTGCCAGGGGGGGGGTCGTTGGGAACACTGAAGCTTTCTTT
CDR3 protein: CARGGVVGNTEAFF

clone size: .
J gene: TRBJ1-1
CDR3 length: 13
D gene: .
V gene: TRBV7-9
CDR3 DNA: TGTGCCAGCAGCTACCAGGGGCTCACTGAAGCTTTCTTT
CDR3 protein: CASSYQGLTEAFF

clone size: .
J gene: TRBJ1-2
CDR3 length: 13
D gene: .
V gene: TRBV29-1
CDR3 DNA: TGCAGCGTTGAAGTCGGCACTATCACTGGCTACACCTTC
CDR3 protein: CSVEVGTITGYTF

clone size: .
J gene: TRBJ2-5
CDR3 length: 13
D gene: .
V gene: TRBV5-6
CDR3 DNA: TGTGCCAGCAGCTTTCAGGGCCTGGGGACCCAGTACTTC
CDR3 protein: CASSFQGLGTQYF

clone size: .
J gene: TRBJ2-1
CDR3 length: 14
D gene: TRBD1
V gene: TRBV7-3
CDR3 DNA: TGTGCCAGCAGCCCCGGACAGGGTGGCAATGAGCAGTTCTTC
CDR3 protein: CASSPGQGGNEQFF

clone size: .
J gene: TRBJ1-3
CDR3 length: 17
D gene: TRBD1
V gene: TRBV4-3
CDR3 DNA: TGCGCCAGCAGCCAGGACAGGGGGGATAGCTCTGGAAACACCATATATTTT
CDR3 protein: CASSQDRGDSSGNTIYF

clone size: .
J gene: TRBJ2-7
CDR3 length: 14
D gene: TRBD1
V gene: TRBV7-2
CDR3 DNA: TGTGCCAGCAGCTTGGGACAGGGTTATGCCGAGCAGTACTTC
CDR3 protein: CASSLGQGYAEQYF

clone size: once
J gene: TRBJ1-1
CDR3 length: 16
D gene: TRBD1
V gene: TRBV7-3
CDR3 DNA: TGTGCCAGCAGCTTAAGCTGGTCACAGGGGGGGACTGAAGCTTTCTTT
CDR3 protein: CASSLSWSQGGTEAFF

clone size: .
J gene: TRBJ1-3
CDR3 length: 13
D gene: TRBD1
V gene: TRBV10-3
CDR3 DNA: TGTGCCATCACCGGGACAGTCGGAAACACCATATATTTT
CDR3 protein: CAITGTVGNTIYF

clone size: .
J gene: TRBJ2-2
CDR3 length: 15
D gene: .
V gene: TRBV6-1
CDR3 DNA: TGTGCCAGCAGCGGAAATTGGGGCCCAACCGGGGAGCTGTTTTTT
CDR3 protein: CASSGNWGPTGELFF

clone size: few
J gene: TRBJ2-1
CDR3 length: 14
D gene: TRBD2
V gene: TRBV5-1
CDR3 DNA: TGCGCCAGCAGCCCGACGGGCGGGGGCAATGAGCAGTTCTTC
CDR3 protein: CASSPTGGGNEQFF

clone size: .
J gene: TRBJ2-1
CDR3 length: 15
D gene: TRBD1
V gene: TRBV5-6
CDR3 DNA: TGTGCCAGCAGGGGGACAGGGCTTAGCCACAATGAGCAGTTCTTC
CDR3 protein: CASRGTGLSHNEQFF

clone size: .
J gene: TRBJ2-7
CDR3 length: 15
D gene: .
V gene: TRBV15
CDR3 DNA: TGTGCCACCAGCATGTCTACTGGACAGAGCTACGAGCAGTACTTC
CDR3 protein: CATSMSTGQSYEQYF

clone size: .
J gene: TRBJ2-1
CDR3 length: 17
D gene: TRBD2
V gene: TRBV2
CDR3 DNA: TGTGCCAGCAGTGAGGTTAGCGGGAGTACTAGGTACAATGAGCAGTTCTTC
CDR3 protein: CASSEVSGSTRYNEQFF

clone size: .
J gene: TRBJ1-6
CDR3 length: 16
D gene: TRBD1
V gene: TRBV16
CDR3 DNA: TGTGCCAGCAGCCAAACCTCCTCGGGACAGGGCTCACCCCTCCACTTT
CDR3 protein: CASSQTSSGQGSPLHF

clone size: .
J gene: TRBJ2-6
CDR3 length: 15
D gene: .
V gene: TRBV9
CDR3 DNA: TGTGCCAGCACCTTAGACAGTTCTGGGGCCAACGTCCTGACTTTC
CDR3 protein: CASTLDSSGANVLTF

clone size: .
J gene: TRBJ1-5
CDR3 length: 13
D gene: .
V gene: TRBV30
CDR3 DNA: TGTGCCTGGAGCGGGGGGCCGGCTCAGCCCCAGCATTTT
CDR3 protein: CAWSGGPAQPQHF

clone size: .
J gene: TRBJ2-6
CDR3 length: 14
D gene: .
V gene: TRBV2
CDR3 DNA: TGTGCCAGCACCTTGGTTCTAGGGGCCAACGTCCTGACTTTC
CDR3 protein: CASTLVLGANVLTF

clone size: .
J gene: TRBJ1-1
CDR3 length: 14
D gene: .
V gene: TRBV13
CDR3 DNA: TGTGCCAGCAGCTTAGGGGGGGCCAACACTGAAGCTTTCTTT
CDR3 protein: CASSLGGANTEAFF

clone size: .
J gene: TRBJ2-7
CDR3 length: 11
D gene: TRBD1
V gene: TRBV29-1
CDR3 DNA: TGCAGCGCCGGACAGGGTGACGAGCAGTACTTC
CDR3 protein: CSAGQGDEQYF

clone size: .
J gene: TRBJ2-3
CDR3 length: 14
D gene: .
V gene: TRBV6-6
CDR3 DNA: TGTGCCAGCAGTTACGAGCGGACCGAAGATACGCAGTATTTT
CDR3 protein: CASSYERTEDTQYF

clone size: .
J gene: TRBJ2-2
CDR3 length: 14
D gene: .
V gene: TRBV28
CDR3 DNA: TGTGCCAGCAGTTTCCAGGGTTCCACCGGGGAGCTGTTTTTT
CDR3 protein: CASSFQGSTGELFF

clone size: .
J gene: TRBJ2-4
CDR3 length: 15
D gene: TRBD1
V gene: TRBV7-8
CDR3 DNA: TGTGCCAGCAGCTTCTCGGGACAGGGGAATCAGCTCCAGTACTTC
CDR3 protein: CASSFSGQGNQLQYF

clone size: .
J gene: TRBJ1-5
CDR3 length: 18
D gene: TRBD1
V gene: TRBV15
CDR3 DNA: TGTGCCACCAGCAGCGGGACAGGGCGGAGGGATAGCAATCAGCCCCAGCATTTT
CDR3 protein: CATSSGTGRRDSNQPQHF

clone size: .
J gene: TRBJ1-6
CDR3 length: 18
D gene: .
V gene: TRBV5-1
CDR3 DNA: TGCGCCAGCAGCTTGGGACTCACTACGGCGGGGGATAATTCACCCCTCCACTTT
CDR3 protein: CASSLGLTTAGDNSPLHF

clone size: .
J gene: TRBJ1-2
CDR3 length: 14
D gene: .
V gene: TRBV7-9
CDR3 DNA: TGTGCCATCTGGGGGGGTCAGGGTTCCTATGGCTACACCTTC
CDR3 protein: CAIWGGQGSYGYTF

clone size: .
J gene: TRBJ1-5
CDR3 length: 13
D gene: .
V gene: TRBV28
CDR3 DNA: TGTGCCAGCAGTGAGCAGGGGAATCAGCCCCAGCATTTT
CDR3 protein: CASSEQGNQPQHF

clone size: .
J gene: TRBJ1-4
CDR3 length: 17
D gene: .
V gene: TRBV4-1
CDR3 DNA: TGCGCCAGCAGCCAAGGAGACAGTTTAAGGCCGAATGAAAAACTGTTTTTT
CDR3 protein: CASSQGDSLRPNEKLFF

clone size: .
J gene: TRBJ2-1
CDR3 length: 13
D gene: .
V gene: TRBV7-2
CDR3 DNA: TGTGCCAGCAGCTTATTCACTCGGCGGGGAGGGTTCTTC
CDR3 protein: CASSLFTRRGGFF

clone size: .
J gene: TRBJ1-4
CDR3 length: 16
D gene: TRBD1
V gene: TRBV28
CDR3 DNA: TGTGCCAGCAGGCCAGCTGACAGGGGATATGGTGAAAAACTGTTTTTT
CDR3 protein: CASRPADRGYGEKLFF

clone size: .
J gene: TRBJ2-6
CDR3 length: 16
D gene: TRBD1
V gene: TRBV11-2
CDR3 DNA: TGTGCCAGCAGCTTAGGGACAGGGGCTGGGGCCAACGTCCTGACTTTC
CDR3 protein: CASSLGTGAGANVLTF

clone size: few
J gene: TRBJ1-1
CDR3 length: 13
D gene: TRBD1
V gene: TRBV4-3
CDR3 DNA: TGCGCCAGCAGCCACGTAACAGGGGAAGCGGCTTTCTTT
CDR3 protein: CASSHVTGEAAFF

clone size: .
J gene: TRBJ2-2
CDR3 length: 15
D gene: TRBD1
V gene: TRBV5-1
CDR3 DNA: TGCGCCAGCAGCATGCCGGACAGGTTCTCCGGGGAGCTGTTTTTT
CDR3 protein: CASSMPDRFSGELFF

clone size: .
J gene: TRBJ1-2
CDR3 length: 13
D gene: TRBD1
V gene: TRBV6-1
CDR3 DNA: TGTGCCAGCAGTGAAGCGCTCCCGACAGGGCGCACCTTC
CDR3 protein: CASSEALPTGRTF

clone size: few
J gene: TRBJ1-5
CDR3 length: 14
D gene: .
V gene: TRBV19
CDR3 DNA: TGTGCCAGTAGTCCAGGAGGGGAAAATCAGCCCCAGCATTTT
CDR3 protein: CASSPGGENQPQHF